This record concerns one TCR beta chain sequence. Its specificity is not known. This sample is drawn from a study of OX40 agonist ivuxolimab in advanced cancers. Across the whole study: Dose-escalation patients' cancers were hepatocellular carcinoma, melanoma, renal cell or head and neck cancer. A mean age of roughly 60 years, range about 20 to 79, was recorded, and over 65% were male. The eligibility criteria allowed prior anti-PD-1, anti-PD-L1 or anti-CTLA-4 therapy, and about 40% had some.

Some clones are missing from TCRdb's copy, which holds only in-frame ones; the method was immunoSEQ multiplex PCR. There are roughly 50,000 clones in the sample; 80% to 90% occur only once, and roughly 1.2% lies in the top ten. Study findings and constraints: Expanded clones belonging to CD8+ T cells outnumbered, on average, those of CD4+.

Germline V gene data show CDR1 as MNHEY and CDR2 as SVGAGI. V shed 2 bases and J shed 8 bases, with 10 bases lying between them. The CDR3 is 13 residues long. This clonotype was obtained from an adult with an advanced solid tumor such as melanoma, head and neck, liver or kidney cancer. The chain is built from TRBV6-5 and TRBJ2-1; TRBD1 might be the D (6 bases). The sequencing used CD4+ or CD8+ T cells sorted from blood, collected in a trial of the OX40 agonist ivuxolimab. DNA for the CDR3: TGTGCCAGCAGTTACCTACAGGGTGATGAGCAGTTCTTC. Translation gives CASSYLQGDEQFF.